This T cell receptor (beta chain) was sequenced in a study of cytomegalovirus exposure and HLA in healthy donors. Although they were nominally healthy when sampled, donors likely had unrecorded immune exposures. Amplification used 60 Vbeta primers and 13 Jbeta primers. The repertoire was sequenced with immunoSEQ multiplex PCR; TCRdb's copy has only in-frame clones and lacks some. The sample lists 150,000 to 200,000 clones, about four fifths occurring once. The receptor's source is a woman between 18 and 29 years old in good health and CMV-seronegative. What was sequenced was PBMCs.

The CDR3 DNA reads TGTGCCAGCAGCTGGGAGTACACTGAAGCTTTCTTT. Its translation: CASSWEYTEAFF. The gene calls are TRBV11-2 and TRBJ1-1; D ambiguous. Looked up from germline, CDR1 is SGHAT and CDR2 is FQNNGV. V was cut by 4 bases and J by 3 bases, with 6 bases left in between. The CDR3 sequence is 12 residues long.